The clone carrying this T cell receptor (beta chain) has a count of ten or more. The data were obtained in a study of T cells in Graves' hyperthyroidism and ophthalmopathy. The source material, RNA transcripts, was used to amplify TCR beta CDR3 regions. HTBI primers were used for first-round RT-PCR of the TCR CDR3. Each CDR3 protein is one row after TCRdb ran MiXCR on the multiplex PCR reads. The sample shows hundreds of thousands of distinct CDR3 sequences, 20% to 25% of them seen only once. Disease lasting under 3 months, a NOSPECS grade of at least 4, and a Clinical Activity Score of at least 3 were features of the ophthalmopathy patients. The germline V gene has CDR1 SGHAT and CDR2 FQDESV (reference sequence). Trimming removed 5 bases at V and 7 bases at J, with 12 bases between. The CDR3 runs to 13 residues.

The chain joins TRBV11-1 to TRBJ2-1; D not resolved. The specimen was blood. This receptor was obtained from a woman in her seventies with Graves' ophthalmopathy. Here the CDR3 reads CASSHPSENEQFF. The CDR3 DNA is TGTGCCAGCAGCCACCCATCGGAGAATGAGCAGTTCTTC.